These 10 T cell receptor beta chains were all obtained from the same sample, sequenced in a study of blood T cell repertoires in COVID-19. Some clones are missing from TCRdb's copy, which holds only in-frame ones; the method was immunoSEQ multiplex PCR. The sample yields some 140,000 clones, under 90% seen once. The sequenced sample consisted of PBMCs or T cells enriched from blood (not recorded which). The receptors shown here come from a man aged 35-49 years with acute COVID-19.

The V call is TRBV5-6, the J call TRBJ2-7; D is perhaps TRBD1 (6 bases). The V and J ends lost 1 base and 1 base respectively, with 6 bases between them. Germline V CDR1 and CDR2: SGHDT, YYEEEE. The CDR3 totals 13 residues. This chain's CDR3 is CASSLTGSYEQYF. The CDR3 nucleotides read TGTGCCAGCAGCTTGACAGGGTCCTACGAGCAGTACTTC.

V gene TRBV18 combines with J gene TRBJ2-2; 7 bases map to TRBD2. V trimming: 2 bases; J trimming: 2 bases; junction bases outside the gene matches: 2. This CDR3 is 15 amino acids long. Germline CDR1 KGHSH, CDR2 LQKENI. CDR3 residues: CASSPSSGNTGELFF. The CDR3 nucleotides are TGTGCCAGCTCACCATCTAGCGGTAACACCGGGGAGCTGTTTTTT. Complete variable domain (other parts from reference TRBV18 and TRBJ2-2): NAGVMQNPRHLVRRRGQEARLRCSPMKGHSHVYWYRQLPEEGLKFMVYLQKENIIDESGMPKERFSAEFPKEGPSILRIQQVVRGDSAAYFCASSPSSGNTGELFFGEGSRLTVL.

Only one count was recorded for this clone. The chain is built from TRBV6-5 and TRBJ2-1; 10 nucleotides align to TRBD2. Per the germline V gene, CDR1 is MNHEY and CDR2 is SVGAGI. Losses at the gene ends were 2 bases for V and 9 bases for J; bases not matched to a gene: 7. This CDR3 has 15 residues. The CDR3 loop is CASSYIIAGGGEQFF. Here the CDR3 DNA reads TGTGCCAGCAGTTACATAATAGCGGGAGGAGGTGAGCAGTTCTTC.

This chain uses TRBV12-5 with TRBJ2-2; 7 nucleotides agree with TRBD1. Looked up from germline, CDR1 is LGHNT and CDR2 is FRNRAP. The CDR3 is 13 residues long. V lost 6 bases, J lost 4 bases, and 2 bases stayed unmatched. CDR3 in DNA: TGTGCTAGTGGACAGGGGTTCACCGGGGAGCTGTTTTTT. Residues: CASGQGFTGELFF.

This clone was seen a handful of times. The same CDR3 also results from other DNA sequences found in this sample. This chain uses TRBV5-1 with TRBJ2-5; 7 bases match TRBD1. Germline CDR1 SGHRS, CDR2 YFSETQ. The J segment lost 5 bases and the V segment lost 0 bases, leaving 4 bases of the junction unmatched. CDR3 length: 14 amino acids. The CDR3, as DNA: TGCGCCAGCAGCTTGGTAGGGGGCCTCGAGACCCAGTACTTC. Translation: CASSLVGGLETQYF.

The chain joins TRBV7-9 to TRBJ1-5; D uncertain. V was clipped by 4 bases and J by 5 bases, with 6 bases between them. CDR3 size: 12 residues. Germline loops: CDR1 SEHNR, CDR2 FQNEAQ (reference sequence). The CDR3 DNA sequence: TGTGCCAGCAGCTCCTCAGATCAGCCCCAGCATTTT. This codes for CASSSSDQPQHF.

The chain joins TRBV6-5 to TRBJ2-7, with D possibly TRBD2 on 5 matching bases. Trimming took off 8 bases at V and 3 bases at J, with 17 bases between the two ends. The CDR3 runs to 14 residues. Per the germline V gene, CDR1 is MNHEY and CDR2 is SVGAGI. CDR3: CASGAEGLYYEQYF. The CDR3 DNA reads as TGTGCCAGCGGAGCGGAAGGACTGTACTACGAGCAGTACTTC.

CDR3 coding DNA: TGTGCCAGCAGTGACGGGCGGACAGGGCAGGGAGATACGCAGTATTTT. It encodes CASSDGRTGQGDTQYF. V gene TRBV2 combines with J gene TRBJ2-3; 8 bases line up with TRBD1. CDR1 SNHLY and CDR2 FYNNEI come from the germline V gene. The CDR3 has 16 residues. V shed 3 bases, J shed 5 bases, and the junction held 10 bases outside the gene matches.

The chain has TRBV6-1 and TRBJ1-1; D ambiguous. CDR3 length: 14 amino acids. Trimming left V 1 base short and J 0 bases short, with 6 bases between. Germline CDR1 reads MNHNS; CDR2 reads SASEGT. The CDR3, as DNA: TGTGCCAGCAGTGAAGGGAGATTGAACACTGAAGCTTTCTTT. It codes for CASSEGRLNTEAFF.

This chain uses TRBV25-1 with TRBJ2-3, with 9 bases aligning to TRBD2. This CDR3 spans 17 amino acids. Trimming took 4 bases from V and 0 from J; bases not matched to a gene: 8. CDR1 and CDR2 (germline): MGHDK, SYGVNS. The CDR3 is CASSAARGGGSTDTQYF. For the CDR3, the DNA is TGTGCCAGCAGTGCAGCGCGGGGGGGCGGTAGCACAGATACGCAGTATTTT.